The present T cell receptor (beta chain) was sequenced within a study of blood T cell repertoires in COVID-19. Germline lookup yields CDR1 MDHEN and CDR2 SYDVKM. This CDR3 is built from 15 residues. V gave up 6 bases and J gave up 0 bases, with 12 bases separating them. The data were produced by immunoSEQ multiplex PCR, yet TCRdb's version contains in-frame clones alone and is incomplete. The sample consists of 130,000 to 150,000 clones, around nine tenths of them appearing once. Input material: peripheral blood. The sequence was obtained from a man aged 50-59 years with active or convalescent COVID-19. The chain is built from TRBV28 and TRBJ2-1, with D possibly being TRBD1 (6 bases). CDR3 nucleotides: TGTGCCAGCAGACCAACAGGGAGCTCCTACAATGAGCAGTTCTTC. As protein: CASRPTGSSYNEQFF.